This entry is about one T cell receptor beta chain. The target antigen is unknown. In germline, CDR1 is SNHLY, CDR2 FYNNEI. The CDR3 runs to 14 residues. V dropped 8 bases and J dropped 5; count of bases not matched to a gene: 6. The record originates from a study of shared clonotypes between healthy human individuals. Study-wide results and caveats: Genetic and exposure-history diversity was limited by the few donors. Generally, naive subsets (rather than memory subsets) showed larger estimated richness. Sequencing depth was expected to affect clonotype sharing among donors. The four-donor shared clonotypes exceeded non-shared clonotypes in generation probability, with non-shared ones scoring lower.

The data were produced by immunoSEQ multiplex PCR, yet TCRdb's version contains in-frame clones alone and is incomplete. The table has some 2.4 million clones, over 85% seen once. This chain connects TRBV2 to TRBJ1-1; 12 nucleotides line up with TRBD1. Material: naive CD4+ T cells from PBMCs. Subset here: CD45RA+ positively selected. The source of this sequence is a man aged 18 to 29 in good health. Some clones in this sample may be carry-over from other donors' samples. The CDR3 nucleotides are TGTGCCAGCGTAGGGACAGGGGGCCGGACTGAAGCTTTCTTT. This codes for CASVGTGGRTEAFF.